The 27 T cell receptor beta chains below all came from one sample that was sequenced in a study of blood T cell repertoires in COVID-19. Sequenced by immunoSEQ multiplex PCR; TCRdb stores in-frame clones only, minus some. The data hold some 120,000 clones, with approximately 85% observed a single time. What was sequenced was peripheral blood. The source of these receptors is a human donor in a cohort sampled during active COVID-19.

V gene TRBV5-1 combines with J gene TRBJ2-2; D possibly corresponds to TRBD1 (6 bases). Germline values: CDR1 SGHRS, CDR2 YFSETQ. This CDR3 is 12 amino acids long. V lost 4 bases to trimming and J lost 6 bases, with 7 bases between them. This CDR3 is CASSAGAGELFF. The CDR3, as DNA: TGCGCCAGCAGCGCAGGGGCCGGGGAGCTGTTTTTT.

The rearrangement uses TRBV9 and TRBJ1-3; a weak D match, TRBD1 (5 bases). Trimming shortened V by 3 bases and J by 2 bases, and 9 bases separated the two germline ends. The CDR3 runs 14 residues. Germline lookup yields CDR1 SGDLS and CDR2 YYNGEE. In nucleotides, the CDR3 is TGTGCCAGCAGCGCGACAGTTACTGGAAACACCATATATTTT. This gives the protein CASSATVTGNTIYF.

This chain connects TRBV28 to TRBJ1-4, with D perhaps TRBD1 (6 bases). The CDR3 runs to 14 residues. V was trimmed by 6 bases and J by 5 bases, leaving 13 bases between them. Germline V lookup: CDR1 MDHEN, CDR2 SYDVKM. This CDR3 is CASRPTGNNEKLFF. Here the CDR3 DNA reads TGTGCCAGCAGGCCTACAGGGAACAATGAAAAACTGTTTTTT.

As DNA, the CDR3 is TGCGCCAGCTCCTCTACAGGGGATGTTAGCGAAAAACTGTTTTTT. Protein: CASSSTGDVSEKLFF. This chain links TRBV5-1 with TRBJ1-4; 7 nucleotides line up with TRBD1. Germline trimming cut 7 bases from V and 8 bases from J; bases unmatched to any gene: 14. This CDR3 is 15 amino acids long. Germline CDR1 reads SGHRS; CDR2 reads YFSETQ.

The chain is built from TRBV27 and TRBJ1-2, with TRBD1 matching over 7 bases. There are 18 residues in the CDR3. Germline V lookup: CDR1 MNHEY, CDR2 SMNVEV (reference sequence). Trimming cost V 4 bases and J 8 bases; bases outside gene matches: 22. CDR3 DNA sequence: TGTGCCAGCAGTTCAAACTTATTGGCAGGGGGTGGCGGGCACGGCTACACCTTC. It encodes CASSSNLLAGGGGHGYTF.

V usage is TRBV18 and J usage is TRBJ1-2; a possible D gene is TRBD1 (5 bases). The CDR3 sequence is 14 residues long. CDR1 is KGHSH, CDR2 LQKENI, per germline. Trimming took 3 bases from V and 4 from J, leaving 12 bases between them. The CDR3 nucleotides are TGTGCCAGCTCACCGGACGACAGAGGCTATGGCTACACCTTC. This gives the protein CASSPDDRGYGYTF.

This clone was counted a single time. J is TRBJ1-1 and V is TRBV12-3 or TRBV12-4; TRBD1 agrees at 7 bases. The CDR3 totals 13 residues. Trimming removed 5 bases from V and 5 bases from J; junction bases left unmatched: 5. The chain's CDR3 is CASSQGVGTEAFF. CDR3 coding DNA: TGTGCCAGCAGTCAGGGGGTGGGGACTGAAGCTTTCTTT.

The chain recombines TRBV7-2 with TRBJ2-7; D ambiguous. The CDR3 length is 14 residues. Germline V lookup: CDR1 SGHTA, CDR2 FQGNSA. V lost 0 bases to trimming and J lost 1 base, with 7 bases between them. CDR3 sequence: CASSLAHGSYEQYF. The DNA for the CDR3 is TGTGCCAGCAGCTTAGCGCACGGTTCCTACGAGCAGTACTTC.

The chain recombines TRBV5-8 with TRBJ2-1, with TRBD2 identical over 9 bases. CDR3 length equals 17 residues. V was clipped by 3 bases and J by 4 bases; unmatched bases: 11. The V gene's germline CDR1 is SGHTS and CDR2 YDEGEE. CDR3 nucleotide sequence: TGTGCCAGCAGCTCGGGGATCGCGACTAGCGGTTACAATGAGCAGTTCTTC. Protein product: CASSSGIATSGYNEQFF. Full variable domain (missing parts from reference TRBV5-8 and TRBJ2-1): EAGVTQSPTHLIKTRGQQATLRCSPISGHTSVYWYQQALGLGLQFLLWYDEGEERNRGNFPPRFSGRQFPNYSSELNVNALELEDSALYLCASSSGIATSGYNEQFFGPGTRLTVL.

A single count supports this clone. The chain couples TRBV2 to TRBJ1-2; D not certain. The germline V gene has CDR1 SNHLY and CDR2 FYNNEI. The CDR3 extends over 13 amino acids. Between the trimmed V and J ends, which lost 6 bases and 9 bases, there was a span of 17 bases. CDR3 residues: CASSPAGEVSYTF. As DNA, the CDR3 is TGTGCCAGCAGCCCAGCTGGGGAGGTGAGCTACACCTTC.

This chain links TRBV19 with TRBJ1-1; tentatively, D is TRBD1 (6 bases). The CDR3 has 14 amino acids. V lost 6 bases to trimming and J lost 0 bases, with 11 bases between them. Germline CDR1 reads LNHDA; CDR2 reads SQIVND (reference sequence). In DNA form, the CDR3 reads TGTGCCAGTAGCAGGGACACCGTGAACACTGAAGCTTTCTTT. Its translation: CASSRDTVNTEAFF.

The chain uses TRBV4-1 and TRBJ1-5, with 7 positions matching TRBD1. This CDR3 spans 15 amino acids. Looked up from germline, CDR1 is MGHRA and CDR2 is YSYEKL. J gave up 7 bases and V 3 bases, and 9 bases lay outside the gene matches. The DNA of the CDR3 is TGCGCCAGCAGCCAGAGACAGGGAAAAGACCAGCCCCAGCATTTT. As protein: CASSQRQGKDQPQHF.

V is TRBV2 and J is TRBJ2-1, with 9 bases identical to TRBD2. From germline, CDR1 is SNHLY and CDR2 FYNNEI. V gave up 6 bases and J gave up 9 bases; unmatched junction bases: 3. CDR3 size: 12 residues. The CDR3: CASRGTSREQFF. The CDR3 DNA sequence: TGTGCCAGCAGGGGGACTAGCCGTGAGCAGTTCTTC.

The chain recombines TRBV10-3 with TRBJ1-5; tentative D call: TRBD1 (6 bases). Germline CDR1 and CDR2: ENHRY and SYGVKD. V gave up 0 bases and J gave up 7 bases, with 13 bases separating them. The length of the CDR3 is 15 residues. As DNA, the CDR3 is TGTGCCATCAGTGAGTCGGACAGAAATACCCAGCCCCAGCATTTT. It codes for CAISESDRNTQPQHF.

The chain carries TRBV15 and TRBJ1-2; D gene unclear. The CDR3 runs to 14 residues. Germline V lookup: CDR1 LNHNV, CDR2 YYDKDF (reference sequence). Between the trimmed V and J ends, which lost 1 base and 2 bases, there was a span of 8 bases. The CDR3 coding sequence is TGTGCCACCAGCAGAGTGGAGCAGAACTATGGCTACACCTTC. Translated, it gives CATSRVEQNYGYTF.

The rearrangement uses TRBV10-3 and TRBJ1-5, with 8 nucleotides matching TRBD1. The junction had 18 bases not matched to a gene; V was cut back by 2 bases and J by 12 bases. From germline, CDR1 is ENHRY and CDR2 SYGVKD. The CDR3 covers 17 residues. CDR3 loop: CAISEPKTGVGALVQHF. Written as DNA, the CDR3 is TGTGCCATCAGTGAGCCAAAGACAGGGGTGGGGGCTTTGGTCCAGCATTTT.

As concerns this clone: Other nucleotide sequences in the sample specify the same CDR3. The CDR3 reads CASSYSKGLAGGYNEQFF. DNA of the CDR3: TGTGCCAGCAGTTACTCTAAAGGACTAGCGGGGGGATACAATGAGCAGTTCTTC. J is TRBJ2-1 and V is TRBV6-2 or TRBV6-3; 14 bases line up with TRBD2. The V and J ends lost 0 bases and 4 bases, in that order; junction bases with no gene match: 5. Germline V gives CDR1 MNHEY, CDR2 SVGEGT. The CDR3 runs to 18 residues.

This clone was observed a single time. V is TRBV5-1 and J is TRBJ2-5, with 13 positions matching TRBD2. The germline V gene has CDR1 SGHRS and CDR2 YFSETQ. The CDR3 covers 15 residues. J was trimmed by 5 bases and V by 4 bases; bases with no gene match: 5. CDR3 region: CASSVGLAGDETQYF. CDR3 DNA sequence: TGCGCCAGCAGCGTTGGACTAGCGGGGGATGAGACCCAGTACTTC. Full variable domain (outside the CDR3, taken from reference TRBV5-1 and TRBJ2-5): KAGVTQTPRYLIKTRGQQVTLSCSPISGHRSVSWYQQTPGQGLQFLFEYFSETQRNKGNFPGRFSGRQFSNSRSEMNVSTLELGDSALYLCASSVGLAGDETQYFGPGTRLLVL.

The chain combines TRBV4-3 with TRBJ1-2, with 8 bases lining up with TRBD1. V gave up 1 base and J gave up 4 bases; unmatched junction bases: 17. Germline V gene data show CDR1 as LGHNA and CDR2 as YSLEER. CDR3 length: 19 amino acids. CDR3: CASSQGTLGQGADGYGYTF. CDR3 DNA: TGCGCCAGCAGCCAAGGAACCCTCGGGCAGGGGGCGGATGGCTATGGCTACACCTTC.

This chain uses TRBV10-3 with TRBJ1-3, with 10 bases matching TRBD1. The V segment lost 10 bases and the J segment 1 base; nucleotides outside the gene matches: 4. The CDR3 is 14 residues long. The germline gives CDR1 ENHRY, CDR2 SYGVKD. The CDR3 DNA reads TGTGCCACGACAGGGGGCGCTTCTGGAAACACCATATATTTT. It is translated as CATTGGASGNTIYF.

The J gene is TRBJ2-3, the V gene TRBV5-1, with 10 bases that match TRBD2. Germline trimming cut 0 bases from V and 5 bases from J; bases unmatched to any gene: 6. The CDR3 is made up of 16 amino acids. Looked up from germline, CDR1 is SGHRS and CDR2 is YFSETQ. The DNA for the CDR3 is TGCGCCAGCAGCTTGGGAAGCGGGAGGGCCAGAGATACGCAGTATTTT. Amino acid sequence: CASSLGSGRARDTQYF.

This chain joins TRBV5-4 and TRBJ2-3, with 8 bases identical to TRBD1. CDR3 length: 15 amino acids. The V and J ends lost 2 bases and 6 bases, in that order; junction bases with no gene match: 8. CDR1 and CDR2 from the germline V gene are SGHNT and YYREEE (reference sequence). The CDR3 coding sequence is TGTGCCAGCAGCTTATCCGGGACAGGAGTGGATACGCAGTATTTT. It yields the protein CASSLSGTGVDTQYF.

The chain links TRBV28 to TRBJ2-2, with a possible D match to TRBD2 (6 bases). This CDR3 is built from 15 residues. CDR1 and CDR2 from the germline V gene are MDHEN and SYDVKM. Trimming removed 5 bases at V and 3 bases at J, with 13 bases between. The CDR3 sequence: CASSGTGVYTGELFF. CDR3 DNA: TGTGCCAGCAGTGGGACGGGAGTTTACACCGGGGAGCTGTTTTTT.

CDR3 DNA: TGCAGTGCTAGTCAAGTGGCCCAGGGGCTGCAGTATTTT. The encoded protein is CSASQVAQGLQYF. This chain uses TRBV20-1 with TRBJ2-3; weak D call: TRBD1 (6 bases). The V gene's germline CDR1 is DFQATT and CDR2 SNEGSKA (reference sequence). The CDR3 runs to 13 residues. V was clipped by 3 bases and J by 11 bases, with 18 bases between them.

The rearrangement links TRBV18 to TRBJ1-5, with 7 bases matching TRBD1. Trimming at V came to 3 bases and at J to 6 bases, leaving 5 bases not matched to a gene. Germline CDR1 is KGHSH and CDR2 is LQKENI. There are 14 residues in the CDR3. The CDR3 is CASSPGQGGQPQHF. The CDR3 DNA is TGTGCCAGCTCACCGGGCCAGGGGGGTCAGCCCCAGCATTTT.

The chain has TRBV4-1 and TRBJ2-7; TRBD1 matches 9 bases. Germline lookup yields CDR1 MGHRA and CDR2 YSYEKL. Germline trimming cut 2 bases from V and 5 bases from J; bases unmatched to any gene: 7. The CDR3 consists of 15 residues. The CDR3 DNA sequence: TGCGCCAGCAGCCAACCGGGACAGGGATCTAACGAGCAGTACTTC. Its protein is CASSQPGQGSNEQYF.

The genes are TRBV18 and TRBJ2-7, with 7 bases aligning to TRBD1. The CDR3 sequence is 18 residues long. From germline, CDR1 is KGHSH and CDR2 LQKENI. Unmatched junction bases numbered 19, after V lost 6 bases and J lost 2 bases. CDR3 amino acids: CASSQPRVDRVITYEQYF. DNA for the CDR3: TGTGCCAGCTCTCAACCCCGGGTCGACAGGGTCATAACCTACGAGCAGTACTTC. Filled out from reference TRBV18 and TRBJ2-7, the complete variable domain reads NAGVMQNPRHLVRRRGQEARLRCSPMKGHSHVYWYRQLPEEGLKFMVYLQKENIIDESGMPKERFSAEFPKEGPSILRIQQVVRGDSAAYFCASSQPRVDRVITYEQYFGPGTRLTVT.